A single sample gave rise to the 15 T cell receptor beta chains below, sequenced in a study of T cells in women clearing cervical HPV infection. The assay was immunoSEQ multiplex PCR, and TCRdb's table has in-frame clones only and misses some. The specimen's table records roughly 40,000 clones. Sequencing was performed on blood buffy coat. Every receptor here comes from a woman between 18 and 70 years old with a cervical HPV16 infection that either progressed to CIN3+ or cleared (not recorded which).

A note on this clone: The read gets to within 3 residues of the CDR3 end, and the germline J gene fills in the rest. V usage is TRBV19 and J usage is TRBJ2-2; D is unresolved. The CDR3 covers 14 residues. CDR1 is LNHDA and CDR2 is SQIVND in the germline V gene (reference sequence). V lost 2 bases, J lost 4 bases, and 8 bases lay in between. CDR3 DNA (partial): TGTGCCAGTAGTATAAAGGCAGTCACCGGGGAG. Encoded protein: CASSIKAVTGE. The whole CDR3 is CASSIKAVTGELFF. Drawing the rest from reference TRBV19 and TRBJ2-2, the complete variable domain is DGGITQSPKYLFRKEGQNVTLSCEQNLNHDAMYWYRQDPGQGLRLIYYSQIVNDFQKGDIAEGYSVSREKKESFPLTVTSAQKNPTAFYLCASSIKAVTGELFFGEGSRLTVL.

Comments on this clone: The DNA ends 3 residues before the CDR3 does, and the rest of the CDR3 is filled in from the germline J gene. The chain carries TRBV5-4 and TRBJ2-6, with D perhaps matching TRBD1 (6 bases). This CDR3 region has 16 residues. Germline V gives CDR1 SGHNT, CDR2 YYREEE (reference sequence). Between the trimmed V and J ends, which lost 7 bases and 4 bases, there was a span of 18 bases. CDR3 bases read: TGTGCCAGCGGTCAACAGGGCTCTAGGGGGGCCAACGTC. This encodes CASGQQGSRGANV. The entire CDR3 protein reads CASGQQGSRGANVLTF.

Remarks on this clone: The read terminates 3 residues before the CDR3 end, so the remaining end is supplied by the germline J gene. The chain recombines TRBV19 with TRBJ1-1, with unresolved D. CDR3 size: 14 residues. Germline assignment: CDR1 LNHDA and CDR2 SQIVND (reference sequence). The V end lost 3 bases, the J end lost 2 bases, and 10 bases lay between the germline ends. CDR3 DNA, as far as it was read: TGTGCCAGTAGTATCTTACAACACAACACTGAA. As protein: CASSILQHNTE. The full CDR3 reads CASSILQHNTEAFF.

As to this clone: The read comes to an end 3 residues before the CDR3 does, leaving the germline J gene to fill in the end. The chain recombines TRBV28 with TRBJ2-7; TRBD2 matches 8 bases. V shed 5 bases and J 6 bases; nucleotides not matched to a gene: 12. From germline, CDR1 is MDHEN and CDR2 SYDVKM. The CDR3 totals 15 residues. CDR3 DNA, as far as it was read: TGTGCCAGCAGTACATTAGCGGGAATCCTTTCCGAG. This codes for CASSTLAGILSE. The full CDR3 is CASSTLAGILSEQYF.

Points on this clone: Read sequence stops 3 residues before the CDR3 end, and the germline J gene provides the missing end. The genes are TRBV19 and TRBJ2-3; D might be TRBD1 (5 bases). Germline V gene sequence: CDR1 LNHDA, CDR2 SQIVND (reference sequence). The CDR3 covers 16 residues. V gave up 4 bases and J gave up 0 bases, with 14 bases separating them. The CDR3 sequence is CASSTYRSPSTDTQYF. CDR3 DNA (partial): TGTGCCAGTAGTACCTACAGGAGTCCTAGCACAGATACG.

CDR3 DNA, as far as it was read: TGTGCCTGCCAGACAGCCCTTATCGACAATCAGCCC. Its translation: CACQTALIDNQP. The CDR3 as a whole reads CACQTALIDNQPQHF. The chain links TRBV2 to TRBJ1-5; possible D gene TRBD1, 5 bases. Coverage ceases 3 residues before the CDR3 finishes, and the germline J gene fills in the end. Trimming shortened V by 11 bases and J by 3 bases, and 20 bases separated the two germline ends. This CDR3 spans 15 amino acids. Germline CDR1 reads SNHLY; CDR2 reads FYNNEI. The whole variable domain, filled in from reference TRBV2 and TRBJ1-5, reads EPEVTQTPSHQVTQMGQEVILRCVPISNHLYFYWYRQILGQKVEFLVSFYNNEISEKSEIFDDQFSVERPDGSNFTLKIRSTKLEDSAMYFCACQTALIDNQPQHFGDGTRLSIL.

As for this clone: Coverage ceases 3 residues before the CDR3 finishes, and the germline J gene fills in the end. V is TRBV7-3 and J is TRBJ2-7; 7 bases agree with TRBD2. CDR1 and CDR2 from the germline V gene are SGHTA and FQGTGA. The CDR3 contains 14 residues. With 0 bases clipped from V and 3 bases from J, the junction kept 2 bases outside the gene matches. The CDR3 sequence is CASSLTRESYEQYF. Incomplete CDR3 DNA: TGTGCCAGCAGCTTAACGCGGGAGAGCTACGAG.

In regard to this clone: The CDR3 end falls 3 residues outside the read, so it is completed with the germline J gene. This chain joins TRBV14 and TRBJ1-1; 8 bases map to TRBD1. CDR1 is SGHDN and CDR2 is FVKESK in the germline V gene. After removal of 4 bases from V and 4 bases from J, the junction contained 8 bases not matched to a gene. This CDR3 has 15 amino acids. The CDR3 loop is CASSLRTGRGTEAFF. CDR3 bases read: TGTGCCAGCAGCCTCAGGACAGGGAGGGGCACTGAA. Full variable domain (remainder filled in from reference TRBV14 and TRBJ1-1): EAGVTQFPSHSVIEKGQTVTLRCDPISGHDNLYWYRRVMGKEIKFLLHFVKESKQDESGMPNNRFLAERTGGTYSTLKVQPAELEDSGVYFCASSLRTGRGTEAFFGQGTRLTVV.

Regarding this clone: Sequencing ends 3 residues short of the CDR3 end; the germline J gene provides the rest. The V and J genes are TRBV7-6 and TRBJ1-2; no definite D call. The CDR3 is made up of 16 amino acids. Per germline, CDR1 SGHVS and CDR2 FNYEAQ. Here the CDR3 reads CASSLTSGRNTDTYTF. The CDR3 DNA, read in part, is TGTGCCAGCAGCCTGACTAGCGGGCGAAACACAGATACC.

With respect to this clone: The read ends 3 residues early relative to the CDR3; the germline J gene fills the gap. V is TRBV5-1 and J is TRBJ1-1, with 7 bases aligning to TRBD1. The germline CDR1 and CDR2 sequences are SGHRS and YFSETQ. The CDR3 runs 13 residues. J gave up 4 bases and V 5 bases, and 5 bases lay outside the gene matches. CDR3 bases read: TGCGCCAGCAGAGCAGGGGGTTTCACTGAA. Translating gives CASRAGGFTE. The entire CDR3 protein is CASRAGGFTEAFF.

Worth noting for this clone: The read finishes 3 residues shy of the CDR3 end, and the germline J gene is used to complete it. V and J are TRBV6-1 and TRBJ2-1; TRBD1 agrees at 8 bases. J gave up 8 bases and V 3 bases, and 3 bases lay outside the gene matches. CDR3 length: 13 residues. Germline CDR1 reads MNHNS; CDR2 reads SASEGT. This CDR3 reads CASSDNRGYEQFF. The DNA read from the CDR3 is TGTGCCAGCAGTGATAACAGGGGGTATGAG.

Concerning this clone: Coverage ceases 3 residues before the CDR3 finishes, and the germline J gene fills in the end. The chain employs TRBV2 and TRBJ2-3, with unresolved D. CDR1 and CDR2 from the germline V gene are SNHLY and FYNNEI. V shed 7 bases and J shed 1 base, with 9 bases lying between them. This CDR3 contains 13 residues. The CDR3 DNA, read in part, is TGTGCCAGCACCTACGCACGCACAGATACG. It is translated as CASTYARTDT. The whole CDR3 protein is CASTYARTDTQYF.

CDR3 sequence reads: CASSPTGGGNYDYTF. The DNA read from the CDR3 is TGTGCCAGCAGCCCGACAGGGGGGGGGAACTACGAC. The chain uses TRBV7-9 and TRBJ1-2; 9 bases agree with TRBD1. The read stops 3 residues short of the end of the CDR3; the missing end is completed from the germline J gene. The CDR3 has 15 residues. Germline V gene sequence: CDR1 SEHNR, CDR2 FQNEAQ (reference sequence).

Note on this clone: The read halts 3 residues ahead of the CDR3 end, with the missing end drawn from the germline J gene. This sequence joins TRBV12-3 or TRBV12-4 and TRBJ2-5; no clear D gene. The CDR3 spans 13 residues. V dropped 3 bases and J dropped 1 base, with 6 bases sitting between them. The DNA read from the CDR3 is TGTGCCAGCAGTTTTGTTATCCAAGAGACC. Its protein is CASSFVIQET. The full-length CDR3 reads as CASSFVIQETQYF.

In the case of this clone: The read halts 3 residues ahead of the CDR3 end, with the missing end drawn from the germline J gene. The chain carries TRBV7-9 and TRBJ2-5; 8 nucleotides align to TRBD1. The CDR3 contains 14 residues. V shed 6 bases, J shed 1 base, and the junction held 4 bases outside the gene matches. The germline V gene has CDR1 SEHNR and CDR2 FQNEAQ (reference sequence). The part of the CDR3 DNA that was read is TGTGCCAGCAGTCGGACAGGGCCCCAAGAGACC. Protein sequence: CASSRTGPQET. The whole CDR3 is CASSRTGPQETQYF.